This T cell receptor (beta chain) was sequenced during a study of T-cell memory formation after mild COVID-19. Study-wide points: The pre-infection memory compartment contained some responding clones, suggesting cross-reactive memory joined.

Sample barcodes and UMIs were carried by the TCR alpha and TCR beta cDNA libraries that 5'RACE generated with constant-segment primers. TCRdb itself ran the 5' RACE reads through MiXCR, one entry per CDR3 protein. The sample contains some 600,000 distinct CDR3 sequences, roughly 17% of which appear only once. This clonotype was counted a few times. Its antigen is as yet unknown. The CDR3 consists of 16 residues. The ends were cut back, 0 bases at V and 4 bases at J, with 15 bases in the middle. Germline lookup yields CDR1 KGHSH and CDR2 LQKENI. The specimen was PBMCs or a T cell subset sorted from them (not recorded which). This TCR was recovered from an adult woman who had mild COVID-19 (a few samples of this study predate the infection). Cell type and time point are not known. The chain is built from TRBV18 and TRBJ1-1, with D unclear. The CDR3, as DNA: TGTGCCAGCTCACCACCGGAGTCGGGGTGGGGCACTGAAGCTTTCTTT. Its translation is CASSPPESGWGTEAFF.